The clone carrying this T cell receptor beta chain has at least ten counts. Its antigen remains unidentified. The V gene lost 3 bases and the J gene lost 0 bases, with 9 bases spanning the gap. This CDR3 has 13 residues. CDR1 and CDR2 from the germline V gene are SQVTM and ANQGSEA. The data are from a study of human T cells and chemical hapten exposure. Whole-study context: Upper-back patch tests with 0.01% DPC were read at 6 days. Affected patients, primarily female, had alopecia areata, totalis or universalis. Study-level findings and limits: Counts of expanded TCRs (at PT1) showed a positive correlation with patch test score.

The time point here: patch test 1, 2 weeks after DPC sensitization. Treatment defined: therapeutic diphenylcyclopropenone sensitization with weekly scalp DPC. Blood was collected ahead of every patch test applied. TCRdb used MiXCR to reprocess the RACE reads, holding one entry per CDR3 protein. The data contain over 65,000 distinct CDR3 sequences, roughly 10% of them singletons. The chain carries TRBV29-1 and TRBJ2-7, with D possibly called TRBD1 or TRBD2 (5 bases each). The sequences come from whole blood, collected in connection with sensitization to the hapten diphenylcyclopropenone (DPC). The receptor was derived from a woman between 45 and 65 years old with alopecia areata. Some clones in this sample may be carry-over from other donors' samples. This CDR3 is CSVEKGPSYEQYF. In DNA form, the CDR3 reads TGCAGCGTTGAGAAGGGACCCTCCTACGAGCAGTACTTC.